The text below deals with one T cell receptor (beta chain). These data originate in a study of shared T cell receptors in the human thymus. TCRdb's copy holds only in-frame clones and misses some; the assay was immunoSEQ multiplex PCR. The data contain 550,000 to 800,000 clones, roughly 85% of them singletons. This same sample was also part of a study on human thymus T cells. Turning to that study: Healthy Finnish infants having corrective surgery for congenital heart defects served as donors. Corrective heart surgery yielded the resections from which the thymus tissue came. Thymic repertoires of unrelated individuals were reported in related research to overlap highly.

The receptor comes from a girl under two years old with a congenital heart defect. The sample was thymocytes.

CDR3 amino acids: CASSLRGRRQNNYGYTF. The CDR3 DNA sequence: TGTGCCAGCAGCTTAAGGGGTCGGCGACAGAACAACTATGGCTACACCTTC. The V call is TRBV11-2, the J call TRBJ1-2, with D possibly TRBD1 on 5 matching bases. The germline V gene has CDR1 SGHAT and CDR2 FQNNGV. The CDR3 is 17 amino acids. Trimming pared 2 bases from V and 2 bases from J, leaving 18 bases between.